The 7 T cell receptor beta chains below come from one sample, sequenced in a study of Ad26.COV2.S vaccination and SARS-CoV-2 variants. Sequencing was performed with immunoSEQ multiplex PCR; in TCRdb, only in-frame clones are kept and a portion is missing. This table holds over 110,000 clones, more than 80% found once. The sequencing used peripheral blood, collected after recovery from COVID-19. The receptors come from a human donor who had recovered from COVID-19.

This clone was detected only once. The rearrangement joins TRBV7-2 to TRBJ2-5, with D unclear. CDR3 length equals 14 residues. Germline values: CDR1 SGHTA, CDR2 FQGNSA. V was shortened by 1 base and J by 2 bases, with 8 bases between the two germline ends. Here the CDR3 DNA reads TGTGCCAGCAGCTTAGTCGCCAGTCAAGAGACCCAGTACTTC. Encoded protein: CASSLVASQETQYF.

The chain carries TRBV12-3 or TRBV12-4 and TRBJ1-1, with D perhaps matching TRBD1 (5 bases). Trimming stripped 5 bases from V and 7 bases from J, with 11 bases between. CDR3 length: 12 residues. DNA for the CDR3: TGTGCCAGCAGTCCGGGGACTCTTGAAGCTTTCTTT. Its translation: CASSPGTLEAFF.

As DNA, the CDR3 is TGTGCCACAGGACCCGGGACAGCCCTGACTAACTATGGCTACACCTTC. Its translation is CATGPGTALTNYGYTF. This chain connects TRBV28 to TRBJ1-2, with 7 bases that match TRBD1. Germline CDR1 reads MDHEN; CDR2 reads SYDVKM. The CDR3 totals 16 residues. V lost 10 bases and J lost 0; bases outside the gene matches: 14.

The chain carries TRBV10-2 and TRBJ2-3; TRBD1 is a possible D gene (5 bases). Deletions cut 0 bases from V and 3 bases from J, with 7 bases between. From germline, CDR1 is WSHSY and CDR2 SAAADI. The length of the CDR3 is 14 residues. The CDR3 coding sequence is TGCGCCAGCAGTGAGTCGGGGCGAACAGATACGCAGTATTTT. This gives the protein CASSESGRTDTQYF.

The chain links TRBV11-2 to TRBJ2-3, with D hard to call. Germline V gene lookup returns CDR1 SGHAT and CDR2 FQNNGV. The V end lost 4 bases, the J end lost 2 bases, and 10 bases lay between the germline ends. The CDR3 consists of 14 residues. CDR3 sequence (DNA): TGTGCCAGCAGCTCCCCCCCCATCACAGATACGCAGTATTTT. The encoded protein is CASSSPPITDTQYF.

This chain connects TRBV6-5 to TRBJ1-2; D unresolved. This CDR3 is built from 13 residues. The V end lost 10 bases, the J end lost 1 base, and 13 bases lay between the germline ends. Germline V lookup: CDR1 MNHEY, CDR2 SVGAGI. The CDR3 region has the DNA TGTGCCACCCTAGGGCCCTATAACTATGGCTACACCTTC. Amino acid sequence: CATLGPYNYGYTF.

The chain employs TRBV18 and TRBJ1-2; a possible D gene is TRBD1 (5 bases). The V gene's germline CDR1 is KGHSH and CDR2 LQKENI. The CDR3 has 15 amino acids. V was cut by 6 bases and J by 4 bases, with 18 bases left in between. The CDR3 sequence is CASSPSPGLLYGYTF. In DNA, the CDR3 is TGTGCCAGCTCTCCCTCCCCGGGACTGCTCTATGGCTACACCTTC. The full variable domain, with the rest looked up from reference TRBV18 and TRBJ1-2, is NAGVMQNPRHLVRRRGQEARLRCSPMKGHSHVYWYRQLPEEGLKFMVYLQKENIIDESGMPKERFSAEFPKEGPSILRIQQVVRGDSAAYFCASSPSPGLLYGYTFGSGTRLTVV.